Below are 4 T cell receptor beta chains sequenced from a single sample in a study of T cell changes during pregnancy in multiple sclerosis. Using immunoSEQ multiplex PCR, the repertoire was profiled, and TCRdb retains in-frame clones only, with some absent. The sample yields just under 80,000 clones, 85% to 95% seen once. Material: peripheral blood, obtained in the second trimester of pregnancy. These receptors were obtained from a female donor in good health, enrolled as a control in a pregnancy study.

The V call is TRBV19, the J call TRBJ1-2; a possible D gene is TRBD1 (6 bases). The germline CDR1 and CDR2 sequences are LNHDA and SQIVND (reference sequence). There are 16 residues in the CDR3. With 0 bases removed from V and 8 bases from J, the gap between germline ends came to 19 bases. CDR3 protein: CASSIDGLRGSRGYTF. DNA of the CDR3: TGTGCCAGTAGTATAGATGGCCTCAGGGGTTCAAGAGGCTACACCTTC.

The V and J genes are TRBV15 and TRBJ1-1; no reliable D call. CDR1 is LNHNV, CDR2 YYDKDF, per germline (reference sequence). V was clipped by 0 bases and J by 1 base, with 6 bases between them. The length of the CDR3 is 14 residues. The CDR3 region is CATSRDRENTEAFF. CDR3 sequence (DNA): TGTGCCACCAGCAGAGATCGGGAGAACACTGAAGCTTTCTTT. The full variable domain, with the rest looked up from reference TRBV15 and TRBJ1-1, is DAMVIQNPRYQVTQFGKPVTLSCSQTLNHNVMYWYQQKSSQAPKLLFHYYDKDFNNEADTPDNFQSRRPNTSFCFLDIRSPGLGDTAMYLCATSRDRENTEAFFGQGTRLTVV.

This clone was recorded once. V gene TRBV2 combines with J gene TRBJ1-1, with D unclear. The CDR3 length is 14 residues. Germline V gene lookup returns CDR1 SNHLY and CDR2 FYNNEI. V lost 3 bases to trimming and J lost 4 bases, with 12 bases between them. Written as DNA, the CDR3 is TGTGCCAGCAGTGATAATTTTGAGTCCACTGAAGCTTTCTTT. It codes for CASSDNFESTEAFF.

The gene calls are TRBV5-1 and TRBJ2-7; possible D gene TRBD1, 5 bases. V was trimmed by 0 bases and J by 1 base, leaving 5 bases between them. Germline V gene sequence: CDR1 SGHRS, CDR2 YFSETQ. The CDR3 has 13 amino acids. CDR3 amino acids: CASSLGQSYEQYF. Written as DNA, the CDR3 is TGCGCCAGCAGCTTGGGACAGTCCTACGAGCAGTACTTC. Using reference TRBV5-1 and TRBJ2-7 for the parts outside the CDR3, the full variable domain is KAGVTQTPRYLIKTRGQQVTLSCSPISGHRSVSWYQQTPGQGLQFLFEYFSETQRNKGNFPGRFSGRQFSNSRSEMNVSTLELGDSALYLCASSLGQSYEQYFGPGTRLTVT.